The present TCR beta chain was sequenced within a study of cytomegalovirus exposure and HLA in healthy donors. Broader study findings: One variant, a missense change in DCLRE1C, was linked in a later analysis to TCR beta V- and J-gene trimming. The study designated some 180 TCR beta chains cytomegalovirus-associated. Donor immune exposure was known only as CMV serostatus.

PCR involved 60 Vbeta and 13 Jbeta primers. Libraries were prepared by immunoSEQ multiplex PCR; TCRdb keeps only in-frame clonotypes and omits some of them. The sample records 150,000 to 200,000 clones, 65% to 70% being singletons. Notes on this clone: The antigen is unknown.

CDR3 length equals 15 residues. Deletions cut 2 bases from V and 0 bases from J, with 8 bases between. In germline, CDR1 is MNHEY, CDR2 SVGAGI. Sequenced material: PBMCs. The sequence derives from a woman between 18 and 29 years old in good health and CMV-seropositive. J is TRBJ2-4 and V is TRBV6-5; no definite D call. CDR3 residues: CASSYGSLAKNIQYF. CDR3 sequence (DNA): TGTGCCAGCAGTTACGGTAGTCTAGCCAAAAACATTCAGTACTTC.